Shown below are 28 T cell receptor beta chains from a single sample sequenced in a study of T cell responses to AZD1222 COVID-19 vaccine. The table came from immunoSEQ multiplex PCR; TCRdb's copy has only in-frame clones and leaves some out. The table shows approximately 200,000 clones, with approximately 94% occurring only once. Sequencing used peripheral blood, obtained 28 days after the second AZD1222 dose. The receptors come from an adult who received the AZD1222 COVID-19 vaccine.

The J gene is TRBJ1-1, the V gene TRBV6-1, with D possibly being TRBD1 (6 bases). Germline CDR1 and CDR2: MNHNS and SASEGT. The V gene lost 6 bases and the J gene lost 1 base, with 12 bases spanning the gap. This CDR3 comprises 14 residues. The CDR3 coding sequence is TGTGCCAGCAGGAGGGACACTCGGAACACTGAAGCTTTCTTT. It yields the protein CASRRDTRNTEAFF.

CDR3 sequence reads: CASSQEGLGTGGLYQPQHF. The CDR3 DNA follows: TGTGCCAGCAGCCAAGAAGGACTGGGGACAGGGGGCTTATATCAGCCCCAGCATTTT. The chain links TRBV3-1 (or the pseudogene TRBV3-2) to TRBJ1-5; 12 bases match TRBD1. The CDR3 has 19 amino acids. Trimming cost V 0 bases and J 5 bases; bases outside gene matches: 11. CDR1 and CDR2 from the germline V gene are LGHDT and YNNKEL (reference sequence).

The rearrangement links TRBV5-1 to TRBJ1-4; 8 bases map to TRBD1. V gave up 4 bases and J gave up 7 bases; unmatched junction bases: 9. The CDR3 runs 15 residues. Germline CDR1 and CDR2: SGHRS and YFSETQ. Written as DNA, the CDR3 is TGCGCCAGCAGCGCCGGACAGGGCGAGGGTGAAAAACTGTTTTTT. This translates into CASSAGQGEGEKLFF.

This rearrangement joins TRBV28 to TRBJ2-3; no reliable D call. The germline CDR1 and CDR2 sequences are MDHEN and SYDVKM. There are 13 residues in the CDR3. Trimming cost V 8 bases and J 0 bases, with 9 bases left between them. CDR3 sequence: CASSGQSTDTQYF. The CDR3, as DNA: TGTGCCAGCTCCGGGCAAAGCACAGATACGCAGTATTTT.

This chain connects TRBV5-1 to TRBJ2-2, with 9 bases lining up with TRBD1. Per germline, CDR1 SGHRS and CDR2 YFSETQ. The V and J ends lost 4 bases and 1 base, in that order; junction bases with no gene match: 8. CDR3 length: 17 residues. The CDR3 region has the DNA TGCGCCAGCAGCCCAACAGGGGGCGCGGAGAACACCGGGGAGCTGTTTTTT. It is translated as CASSPTGGAENTGELFF.

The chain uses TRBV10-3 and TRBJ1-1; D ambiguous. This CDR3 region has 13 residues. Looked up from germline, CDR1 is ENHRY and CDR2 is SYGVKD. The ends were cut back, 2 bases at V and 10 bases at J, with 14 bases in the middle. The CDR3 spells CAISEREPTRAFF. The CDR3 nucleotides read TGTGCCATCAGTGAGCGGGAGCCCACGAGAGCTTTCTTT.

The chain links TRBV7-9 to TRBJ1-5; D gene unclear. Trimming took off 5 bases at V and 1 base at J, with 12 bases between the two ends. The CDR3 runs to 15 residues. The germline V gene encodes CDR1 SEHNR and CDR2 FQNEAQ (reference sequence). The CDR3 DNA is TGTGCCAGCAGCCCCTCGGCCCAGAGCAATCAGCCCCAGCATTTT. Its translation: CASSPSAQSNQPQHF.

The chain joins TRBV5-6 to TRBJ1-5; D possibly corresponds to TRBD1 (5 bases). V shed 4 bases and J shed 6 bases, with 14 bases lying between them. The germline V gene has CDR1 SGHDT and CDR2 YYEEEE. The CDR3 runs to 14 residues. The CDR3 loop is CASSAAGLLQPQHF. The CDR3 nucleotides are TGTGCCAGCAGCGCTGCAGGGCTCCTTCAGCCCCAGCATTTT.

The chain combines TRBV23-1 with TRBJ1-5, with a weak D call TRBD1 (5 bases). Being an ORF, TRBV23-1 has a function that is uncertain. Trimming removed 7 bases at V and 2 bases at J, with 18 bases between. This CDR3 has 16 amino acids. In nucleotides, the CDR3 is TGCGCCAGCACCCACGGGGGGAAGCACGGCAATCAGCCCCAGCATTTT. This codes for CASTHGGKHGNQPQHF.

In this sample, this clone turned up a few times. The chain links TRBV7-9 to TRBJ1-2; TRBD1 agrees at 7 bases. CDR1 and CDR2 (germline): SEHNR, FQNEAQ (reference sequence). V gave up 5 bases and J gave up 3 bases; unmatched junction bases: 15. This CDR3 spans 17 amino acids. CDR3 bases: TGTGCCAGCAGCGAAAAGAGGGGGCGGCAGGGTGACTATGGCTACACCTTC. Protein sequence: CASSEKRGRQGDYGYTF.

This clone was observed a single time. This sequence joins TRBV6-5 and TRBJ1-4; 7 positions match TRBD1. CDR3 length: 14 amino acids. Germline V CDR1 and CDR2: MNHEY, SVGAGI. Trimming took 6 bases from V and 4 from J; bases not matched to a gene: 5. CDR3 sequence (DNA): TGTGCCAGCAGCCCGACAGGGTTTAATGAAAAACTGTTTTTT. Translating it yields CASSPTGFNEKLFF.

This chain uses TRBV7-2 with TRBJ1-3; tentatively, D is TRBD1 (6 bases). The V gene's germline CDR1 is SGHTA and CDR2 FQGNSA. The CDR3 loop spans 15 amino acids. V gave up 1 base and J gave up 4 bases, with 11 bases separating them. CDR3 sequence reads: CASSLGGALGNTIYF. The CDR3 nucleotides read TGTGCCAGCAGCTTAGGGGGGGCGCTGGGAAACACCATATATTTT.

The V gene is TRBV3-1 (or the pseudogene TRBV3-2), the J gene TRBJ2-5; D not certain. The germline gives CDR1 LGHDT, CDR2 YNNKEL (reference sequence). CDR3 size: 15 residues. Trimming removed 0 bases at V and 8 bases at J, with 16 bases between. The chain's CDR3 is CASSQDPLYPNTQYF. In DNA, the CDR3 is TGTGCCAGCAGCCAAGACCCTCTCTACCCCAATACCCAGTACTTC.

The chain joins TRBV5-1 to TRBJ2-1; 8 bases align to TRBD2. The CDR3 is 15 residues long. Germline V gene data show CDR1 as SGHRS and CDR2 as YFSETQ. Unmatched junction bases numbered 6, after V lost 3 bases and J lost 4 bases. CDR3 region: CASSYSGGVYNEQFF. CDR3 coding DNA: TGCGCCAGCAGCTACTCGGGAGGGGTATACAATGAGCAGTTCTTC.

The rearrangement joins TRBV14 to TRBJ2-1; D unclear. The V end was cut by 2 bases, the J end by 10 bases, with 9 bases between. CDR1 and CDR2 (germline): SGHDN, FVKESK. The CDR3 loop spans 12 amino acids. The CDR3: CASSQFSPEQFF. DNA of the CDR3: TGTGCCAGCAGCCAATTCTCACCGGAGCAGTTCTTC.

The CDR3 nucleotides read TGCGCCAGCGGTTCAGGAGAAGTGGGTTCACCCCTCCACTTT. Its protein product is CASGSGEVGSPLHF. This sequence joins TRBV5-1 and TRBJ1-6; D ambiguous. Germline CDR1 is SGHRS and CDR2 is YFSETQ. Trimming cost V 7 bases and J 9 bases, with 17 bases left between them. The CDR3 is made up of 14 amino acids.

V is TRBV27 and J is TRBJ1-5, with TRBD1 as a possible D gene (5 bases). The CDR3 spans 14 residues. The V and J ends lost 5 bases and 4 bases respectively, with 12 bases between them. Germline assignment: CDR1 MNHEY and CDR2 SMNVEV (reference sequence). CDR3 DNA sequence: TGTGCCAGCAGTCAAGGTAGGGGTAATCAGCCCCAGCATTTT. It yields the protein CASSQGRGNQPQHF.

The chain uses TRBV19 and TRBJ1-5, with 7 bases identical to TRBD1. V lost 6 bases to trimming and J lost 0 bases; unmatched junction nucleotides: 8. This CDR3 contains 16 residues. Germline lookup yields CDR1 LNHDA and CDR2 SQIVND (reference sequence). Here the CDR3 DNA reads TGTGCCAGTAGGCCGACAGGGATTGGTAGCAATCAGCCCCAGCATTTT. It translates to CASRPTGIGSNQPQHF.

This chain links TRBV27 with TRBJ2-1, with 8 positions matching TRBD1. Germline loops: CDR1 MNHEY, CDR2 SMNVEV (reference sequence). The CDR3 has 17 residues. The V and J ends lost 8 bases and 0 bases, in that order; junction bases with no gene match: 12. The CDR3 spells CASAPGTGQSSYNEQFF. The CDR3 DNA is TGTGCCAGCGCCCCGGGGACAGGCCAAAGCTCCTACAATGAGCAGTTCTTC.

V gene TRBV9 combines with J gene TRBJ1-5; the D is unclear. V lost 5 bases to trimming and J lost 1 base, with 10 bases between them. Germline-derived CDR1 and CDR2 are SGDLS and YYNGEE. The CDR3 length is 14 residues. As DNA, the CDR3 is TGTGCCAGCAGTTCCACTGAAAGCAATCAGCCCCAGCATTTT. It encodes CASSSTESNQPQHF.

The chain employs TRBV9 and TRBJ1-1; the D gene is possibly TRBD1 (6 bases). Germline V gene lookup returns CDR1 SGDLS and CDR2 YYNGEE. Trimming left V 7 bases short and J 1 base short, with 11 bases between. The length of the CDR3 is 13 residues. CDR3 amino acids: CASGGGANTEAFF. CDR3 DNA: TGTGCCAGCGGAGGGGGAGCGAACACTGAAGCTTTCTTT.

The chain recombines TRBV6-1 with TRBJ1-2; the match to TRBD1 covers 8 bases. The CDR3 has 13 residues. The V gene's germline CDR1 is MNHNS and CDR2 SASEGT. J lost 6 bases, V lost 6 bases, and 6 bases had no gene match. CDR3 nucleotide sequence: TGTGCCAGCAGCCCACAGGGGGATCATGGCTACACCTTC. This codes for CASSPQGDHGYTF.

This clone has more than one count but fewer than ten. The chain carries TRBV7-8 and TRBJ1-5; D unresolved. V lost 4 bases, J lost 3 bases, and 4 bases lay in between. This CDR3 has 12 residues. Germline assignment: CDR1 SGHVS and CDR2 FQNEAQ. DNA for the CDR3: TGTGCCAGCAGCTCTTACAATCAGCCCCAGCATTTT. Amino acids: CASSSYNQPQHF. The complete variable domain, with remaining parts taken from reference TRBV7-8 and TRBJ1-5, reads GAGVSQSPRYKVAKRGQDVALRCDPISGHVSLFWYQQALGQGPEFLTYFQNEAQLDKSGLPSDRFFAERPEGSVSTLKIQRTQQEDSAVYLCASSSYNQPQHFGDGTRLSIL.

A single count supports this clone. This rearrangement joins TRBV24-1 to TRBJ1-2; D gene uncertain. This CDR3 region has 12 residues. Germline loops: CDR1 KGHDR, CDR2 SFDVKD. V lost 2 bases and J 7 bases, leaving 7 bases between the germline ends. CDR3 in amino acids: CATSDSQVGYTF. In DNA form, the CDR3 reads TGTGCCACCAGTGATTCCCAGGTTGGCTACACCTTC.

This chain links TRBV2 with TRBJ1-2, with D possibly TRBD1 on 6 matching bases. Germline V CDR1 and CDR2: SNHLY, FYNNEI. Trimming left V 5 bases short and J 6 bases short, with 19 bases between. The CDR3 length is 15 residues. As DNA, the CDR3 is TGTGCCAGCAGTCCACGACAGGCCCTCGGGGATGGCTACACCTTC. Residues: CASSPRQALGDGYTF.

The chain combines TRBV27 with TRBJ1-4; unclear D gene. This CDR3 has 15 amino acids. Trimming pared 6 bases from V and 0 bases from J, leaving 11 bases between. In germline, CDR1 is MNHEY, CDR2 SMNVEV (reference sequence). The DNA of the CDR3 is TGTGCCAGCAGCGCCTACGGGGCAACTAATGAAAAACTGTTTTTT. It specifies CASSAYGATNEKLFF. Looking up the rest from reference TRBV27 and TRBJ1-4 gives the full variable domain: EAQVTQNPRYLITVTGKKLTVTCSQNMNHEYMSWYRQDPGLGLRQIYYSMNVEVTDKGDVPEGYKVSRKEKRNFPLILESPSPNQTSLYFCASSAYGATNEKLFFGSGTQLSVL.

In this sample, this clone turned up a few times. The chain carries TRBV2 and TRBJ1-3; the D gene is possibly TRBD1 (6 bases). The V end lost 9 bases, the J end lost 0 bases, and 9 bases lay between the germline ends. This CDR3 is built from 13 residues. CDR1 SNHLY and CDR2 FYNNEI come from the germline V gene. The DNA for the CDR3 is TGTGCCAGTAAACAGGGCTCTGGAAACACCATATATTTT. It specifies CASKQGSGNTIYF.

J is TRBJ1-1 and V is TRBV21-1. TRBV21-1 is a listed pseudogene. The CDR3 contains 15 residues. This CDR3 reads CASSKGRGAKSEAFF. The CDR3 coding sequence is TGTGCCAGCAGCAAAGGGAGGGGGGCGAAGTCTGAAGCTTTCTTT.